The clone carrying this T cell receptor (beta chain) showed up many times. V lost 6 bases to trimming and J lost 5 bases, with 14 bases between them. The CDR3 covers 14 residues. The sample is drawn from a study of T cells in Graves' hyperthyroidism and ophthalmopathy. RNA transcripts provided the source from which TCR beta CDR3 regions were amplified. RT-PCR in the first round (using the HTBI primer set) targeted the TCR CDR3. TCRdb redid the calling of the multiplex PCR reads with MiXCR, one entry per CDR3 protein. The sample holds about half a million distinct CDR3 sequences, around 20% seen once. Over 18 months, lack of ophthalmopathy progression marked Graves' hyperthyroidism as stable.

Material for sequencing was blood. The chain couples TRBV12-3 or TRBV12-4 to TRBJ1-5; D possibly corresponds to TRBD1 (5 bases). This sequence originates from a man between 18 and 35 years old with Graves' hyperthyroidism. CDR3: CASSGTLSHQPQHF. CDR3 DNA sequence: TGTGCCAGCAGCGGGACGTTAAGCCATCAGCCCCAGCATTTT.